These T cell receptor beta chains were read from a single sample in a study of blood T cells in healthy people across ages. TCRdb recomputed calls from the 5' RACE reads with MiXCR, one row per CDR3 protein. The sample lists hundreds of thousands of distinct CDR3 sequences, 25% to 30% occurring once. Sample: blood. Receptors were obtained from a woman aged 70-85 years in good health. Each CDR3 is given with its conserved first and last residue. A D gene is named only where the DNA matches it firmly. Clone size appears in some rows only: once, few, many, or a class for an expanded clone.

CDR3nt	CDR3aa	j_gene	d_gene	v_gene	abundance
TGTGCCAGCAGCCAAGAAGGCGGGATGGGGGGCTCCTACAATGAGCAGTTCTTC	CASSQEGGMGGSYNEQFF	TRBJ2-1	NA	TRBV4-2	NA
TGTGCCAGCAGTTACCGTAGGACTAGCGGGAGTGGTATACCCTACGAGCAGTACTTC	CASSYRRTSGSGIPYEQYF	TRBJ2-7	TRBD2	TRBV6-5	NA
TGCGCCAGCAGCCCCACTGGGGGGACCGGGAGTGGAGATACGCAGTATTTT	CASSPTGGTGSGDTQYF	TRBJ2-3	NA	TRBV5-1	few
TGTGCCCTCGGACTAGCGTTAGACACCGGGGAGCTGTTTTTT	CALGLALDTGELFF	TRBJ2-2	TRBD2	TRBV15	once
TGTGCCACCTCGGGTGGGCGGGAGCCGCAGTATTTT	CATSGGREPQYF	TRBJ2-3	TRBD2	TRBV10-3	NA
TGTGCCAGCAGCTTTGTACGGGTCGAGCAGTTCTTC	CASSFVRVEQFF	TRBJ2-1	NA	TRBV7-2	once
TGTGCCAGCAGTTTAGCGGGACCCGGGGGAGAGACTCAGTACTTC	CASSLAGPGGETQYF	TRBJ2-5	NA	TRBV12-3/TRBV12-4	few
TGCAGCGTTGATAAGGGCCAAGCTTTCTTT	CSVDKGQAFF	TRBJ1-1	NA	TRBV29-1	NA
TGCGCCAGCAGCTTGGCCTACAGGGGGCTTTCACCCCTCCACTTT	CASSLAYRGLSPLHF	TRBJ1-6	TRBD1	TRBV5-1	NA
TGTGCCAGCAAAGGGGACAGGGGGGTTTTCACTGAAGCTTTCTTT	CASKGDRGVFTEAFF	TRBJ1-1	TRBD1	TRBV25-1	NA
TGTGCCAACAGCCCGCTAGCGGGTACCGGGGAGCTGTTTTTT	CANSPLAGTGELFF	TRBJ2-2	TRBD2	TRBV7-6	NA
TGTGCCAGCAGCCAAGATGAGGGTTACCCCGGGGATGAAAAACTGTTTTTT	CASSQDEGYPGDEKLFF	TRBJ1-4	NA	TRBV4-2	NA
TGTGCCAGCAGCCAAGCAATTCGGGAGGAGCAGTTCTTC	CASSQAIREEQFF	TRBJ2-1	NA	TRBV3-1	NA
TGTGCCAGCAGCCCCAGCAAAAACCATGGCTACACCTTC	CASSPSKNHGYTF	TRBJ1-2	NA	TRBV7-2	few
TGTGCCAGCAGTTTGGTGGGACGGTCTGTGGAGCAGTACTTC	CASSLVGRSVEQYF	TRBJ2-7	NA	TRBV6-2/TRBV6-3	NA
TGTGCCAGCAGTTTATCGGGGGGTGGTAGATCCTACGAGCAGTACTTC	CASSLSGGGRSYEQYF	TRBJ2-7	TRBD2	TRBV28	NA
TGCAGCGTTGGGGGGCCCTCTGGAAACACCATATATTTT	CSVGGPSGNTIYF	TRBJ1-3	NA	TRBV29-1	few
TGCAGTGCGAGGGGACAGGTTAGCTATGGCTACACCTTC	CSARGQVSYGYTF	TRBJ1-2	TRBD1	TRBV20-1	NA
TGTGCCAGCACCTACTTCCCTAGCGGGAGGTTATACGAGCAGTACTTC	CASTYFPSGRLYEQYF	TRBJ2-7	TRBD2	TRBV7-9	few
TGTGCCAGCTCACCCGGGACAGACACAGATACGCAGTATTTT	CASSPGTDTDTQYF	TRBJ2-3	TRBD1	TRBV18	NA
TGTGCCAGCAGCCCGGGGACAGGAGGTAGAGAAGATACGCAGTATTTT	CASSPGTGGREDTQYF	TRBJ2-3	TRBD1	TRBV3-1	NA
TGTGCCGGCAGTTTGCGGGTAAACACTGAAGCTTTCTTT	CAGSLRVNTEAFF	TRBJ1-1	NA	TRBV27	few
TGTGCCGGCAGGGACGACAGGGTCAGATCACCCCTCCACTTT	CAGRDDRVRSPLHF	TRBJ1-6	TRBD1	TRBV5-6	few
TGTGCCAGCAGCGTAGCTACGTCCAATGAGCAGTTCTTC	CASSVATSNEQFF	TRBJ2-1	NA	TRBV9	NA
TGTGCCAGCCTGACTGAAAATGAGCAGTTCTTC	CASLTENEQFF	TRBJ2-1	NA	TRBV2	NA
TGTGCCAGCAGCTCTCTGCAGACCCAGTACTTC	CASSSLQTQYF	TRBJ2-5	NA	TRBV7-2	NA
TGTGCCAGCAGCTTTCCGACAGGGAAGGACTATGGCTACACCTTC	CASSFPTGKDYGYTF	TRBJ1-2	TRBD1	TRBV7-9	NA
TGTACCACCAGCAGAGATTCGGGGGCGGGTTCACCCCTCCACTTT	CTTSRDSGAGSPLHF	TRBJ1-6	NA	TRBV15	NA
TGTGCCAGCAGCCAAGATCCCTTCCGACTAAGGGGCACTGAAGCTTTCTTT	CASSQDPFRLRGTEAFF	TRBJ1-1	NA	TRBV3-1	NA
TGTGCCAGCAGCGTAGGAAGAGTTGTTAGCACTGAAGCTTTCTTT	CASSVGRVVSTEAFF	TRBJ1-1	NA	TRBV9	once